This is a list of T cell receptor beta chains from one sample in a study of OX40 agonist ivuxolimab in advanced cancers. Sequencing used immunoSEQ multiplex PCR; TCRdb keeps in-frame clones, though not all of them. The table records under 60,000 clones, over 80% of them present only once. The specimen comprised CD4+ or CD8+ T cells sorted from blood, sampled in a trial of the OX40 agonist ivuxolimab. The receptors were gathered from an adult with an advanced solid tumor such as melanoma, head and neck, liver or kidney cancer. The CDR3 runs from the conserved cysteine through the conserved F or W. D genes are given only for firm matches. Size is stated for part of the rows, as once, few or many counts, or as a class when the clone is expanded.

V	D	size	J	DNA	CDR3
TRBV7-8	.	.	TRBJ2-7	TGTGCCAGCTCCAGGACGGAACTCTCCTACGAGCAGTACTTC	CASSRTELSYEQYF
TRBV13	.	.	TRBJ2-7	TGTGCCAGCAGTAGGACGTTCCCCTACGAGCAGTACTTC	CASSRTFPYEQYF
TRBV4-3	.	.	TRBJ2-7	TGCGCCAGCAGCCAGACGGTTGGCTACGAGCAGTACTTC	CASSQTVGYEQYF
TRBV5-1	TRBD1	.	TRBJ2-3	TGCGCCAGCAGCTTAACGCGGACAGGGGCAGATACGCAGTATTTT	CASSLTRTGADTQYF
TRBV11-3	.	.	TRBJ2-7	TGTGCCAGCAGCTTAGACCCACCGGGACAAGGCTCCTACGAGCAGTACTTC	CASSLDPPGQGSYEQYF
TRBV5-1	.	.	TRBJ1-2	TGCGCCAGCAGCTTGGAGGCCCTAAGGGGCTACACCTTC	CASSLEALRGYTF
TRBV6-5	.	.	TRBJ1-3	TGTGCCAGCAGTTACAGGCAGGGTGGTGGAAACACCATATATTTT	CASSYRQGGGNTIYF
TRBV7-3	TRBD1	.	TRBJ2-1	TGTGCCAGCAGTCCGACAGGGGGCGCCGGCAATGAGCAGTTCTTC	CASSPTGGAGNEQFF
TRBV11-2	.	.	TRBJ2-7	TGTGCCAGCAGCTTAGTGGTGGGCTCCTACGAGCAGTACTTC	CASSLVVGSYEQYF
TRBV18	.	.	TRBJ1-4	TGTGCCAGCTCACCAAGGACGGCTCCGAATGAAAAACTGTTTTTT	CASSPRTAPNEKLFF
TRBV7-3	.	.	TRBJ2-6	TGTGCCAGCAGCTTAAAGGGATCCACCTCTGGGGCCAACGTCCTGACTTTC	CASSLKGSTSGANVLTF
TRBV5-4	.	medium-sized	TRBJ2-7	TGTGCCAGCAGCCCCCGGTTCGGACCGTACGAGCAGTACTTC	CASSPRFGPYEQYF
TRBV7-2	TRBD1	.	TRBJ2-7	TGTGCCAGCAGCTTTAAGACCGGGACAGGGGGCATTTCCTACGAGCAGTACTTC	CASSFKTGTGGISYEQYF
TRBV29-1	.	.	TRBJ2-3	TGCAGCGTTGAAGATCGTGTTGCGGGCTTCACAGATACGCAGTATTTT	CSVEDRVAGFTDTQYF
TRBV2	.	.	TRBJ2-5	TGTGCCAGCAGTGCAGGGGTTTTAGTGGAGACCCAGTACTTC	CASSAGVLVETQYF
TRBV5-1	.	.	TRBJ2-5	TGCGCCAGCAGCCCGGACGTCGTCCAAGAGACCCAGTACTTC	CASSPDVVQETQYF
TRBV27	.	.	TRBJ1-1	TGTGCCAGCAGTCCACGGGTCCCCACCACTGAAGCTTTCTTT	CASSPRVPTTEAFF
TRBV28	.	.	TRBJ1-5	TGTGCCAGCAGCCAAGTTTGGGTCGGTCGGGGGTACTATAGCAATCAGCCCCAGCATTTT	CASSQVWVGRGYYSNQPQHF
TRBV6-6	TRBD1	.	TRBJ2-2	TGTGCCAGCAGTCATCGACAGGGTAACACCGGGGAGCTGTTTTTT	CASSHRQGNTGELFF
TRBV2	.	.	TRBJ2-2	TGTGCCAGCAGTAAACTAGGTACCGGGGAGCTGTTTTTT	CASSKLGTGELFF
TRBV5-1	TRBD2	.	TRBJ2-7	TGCGCCAGCAGCTTGGCTAGCGGGAGAGACTACGAGCAGTACTTC	CASSLASGRDYEQYF
TRBV6-5	.	.	TRBJ1-5	TGTGCCAGCAGTTATTGCCATCGGATTCAGCCCCAGCATTTT	CASSYCHRIQPQHF
TRBV21-1	.	.	TRBJ2-7	TGTGCCAGCAGCAAAGACGGCTACCCATACGAGCAGTACTTC	CASSKDGYPYEQYF
TRBV21-1	.	.	TRBJ2-3	TGTGCCAGCAGCAAAGCCCCGGGCCAGCGGGGAGGCCCCACAGATACGCAGTATTTT	CASSKAPGQRGGPTDTQYF
TRBV7-3	TRBD2	once	TRBJ2-2	TGTGCCAGCAGCTTTAGCGGGGGAAGAAACACCGGGGAGCTGTTTTTT	CASSFSGGRNTGELFF
TRBV6-6	.	.	TRBJ1-4	TGTGCCAGCAGTCAGGGAAACAGGGATGAAAAACTGTTTTTT	CASSQGNRDEKLFF
TRBV28	.	.	TRBJ2-4	TGTGCCAGCAGTCCCCTAGCTTCCGCCAAAAACATTCAGTACTTC	CASSPLASAKNIQYF
TRBV6-1	TRBD2	.	TRBJ2-7	TGTGCCAGCAGTGGTCTAGCGGGAACCTACGAGCAGTACTTC	CASSGLAGTYEQYF
TRBV20-1	.	.	TRBJ2-7	TGCAGTGCTTCGGGCCCCCGTGAGCAGTACTTC	CSASGPREQYF
TRBV7-9	.	.	TRBJ1-3	TGTGCCAGCACCCCTGGGGGGGGCGGAAACACCATATATTTT	CASTPGGGGNTIYF
TRBV28	TRBD1	.	TRBJ2-3	TGTGCCAGCAGTAGACCCGGGACAGGGGACGATACGCAGTATTTT	CASSRPGTGDDTQYF
TRBV7-3	.	.	TRBJ1-3	TGTGCCAGCAGCTTAAGTTCATCTGAAAACACCATATATTTT	CASSLSSSENTIYF
TRBV6-6	.	.	TRBJ1-4	TGTGCCAGCAGCCCACCTCGAGAAAAACTGTTTTTT	CASSPPREKLFF
TRBV6-6	TRBD1	.	TRBJ2-3	TGTGCCAGCAGTTACGCTTGGGACAGAGACACAGATACGCAGTATTTT	CASSYAWDRDTDTQYF
TRBV27	.	.	TRBJ2-4	TGTGCCAGCACCTCCGGGGAGTTCGCCAAAAACATTCAGTACTTC	CASTSGEFAKNIQYF
TRBV19	.	once	TRBJ1-6	TGTGCCAGTACCGATGGAAGGTCCCATAATTCACCCCTCCACTTT	CASTDGRSHNSPLHF
TRBV7-2	.	.	TRBJ1-1	TGTGCCAGCAGCTTAGCGTCAATGAACACTGAAGCTTTCTTT	CASSLASMNTEAFF
TRBV15	.	.	TRBJ1-1	TGTGCCACCAGCAGGGGGAGTATTGAAGCTTTCTTT	CATSRGSIEAFF
TRBV2	.	once	TRBJ1-5	TGTGCCAGCAGTGAAGAATGGGGGCGTCAGCCCCAGCATTTT	CASSEEWGRQPQHF
TRBV6-5	TRBD1	.	TRBJ1-2	TGTGCCAGCAGTGGCCGGGACAGAGTTCCTGGCTACACCTTC	CASSGRDRVPGYTF
TRBV5-1	.	.	TRBJ1-1	TGCGCCAGCAGCGGGGAGGATTTAGGAGGACTGGGCATGAACACTGAAGCTTTCTTT	CASSGEDLGGLGMNTEAFF
TRBV9	TRBD2	.	TRBJ2-3	TGTGCCAGCAGCGATGGGGCTAGCGGGAGGGGGGATACGCAGTATTTT	CASSDGASGRGDTQYF
TRBV5-6	.	few	TRBJ2-5	TGTGCCAGCAGCTTGGTAGGGTTCAGAGAGACCCAGTACTTC	CASSLVGFRETQYF
TRBV5-1	.	once	TRBJ2-5	TGCGCCAGCAGCTTGGTCGTGGGGCGAGAGACCCAGTACTTC	CASSLVVGRETQYF
TRBV5-8	TRBD2	.	TRBJ2-3	TGTGCCAGCAGCTTGGGATGGACTAGCGGGAGTGGCACAGATACGCAGTATTTT	CASSLGWTSGSGTDTQYF
TRBV2	TRBD1	.	TRBJ2-5	TGTGCCAGCAGCCGAATGGGACAGCTTGGGGAGACCCAGTACTTC	CASSRMGQLGETQYF
TRBV14	TRBD1	.	TRBJ1-1	TGTGCCAGCAGCCGAGCCGGGACAGGGAGCACTGAAGCTTTCTTT	CASSRAGTGSTEAFF
TRBV5-6	.	few	TRBJ2-2	TGTGCCAGCAGCGCGTCTTTCTCCGGGGAGCTGTTTTTT	CASSASFSGELFF
TRBV29-1	TRBD1	.	TRBJ2-5	TGCAGCGTCCCGGGACAGGGGTCAGAGACCCAGTACTTC	CSVPGQGSETQYF
TRBV5-1	.	.	TRBJ1-5	TGCGCCAGCAGCCTGACGGGGTTGAGCAATCAGCCCCAGCATTTT	CASSLTGLSNQPQHF
TRBV28	.	.	TRBJ1-5	TGTGCCAGCAGTTTGGTCCTTCAGCCCCAGCATTTT	CASSLVLQPQHF
TRBV4-2	.	.	TRBJ1-2	TGTGCCAGCAGCCAAGATCCAGAGGGTGGCTACACCTTC	CASSQDPEGGYTF
TRBV27	.	few	TRBJ1-4	TGTGCCAGCAGTTTCAAACCAACTAATGAAAAACTGTTTTTT	CASSFKPTNEKLFF
TRBV29-1	.	.	TRBJ2-1	TGCAGCGTGAGGAAGCCACCTAATGAGCAGTTCTTC	CSVRKPPNEQFF
TRBV5-4	.	.	TRBJ2-3	TGTGCCAGCAGGCTGAGCCGCGACCAACGCACAGATACGCAGTATTTT	CASRLSRDQRTDTQYF
TRBV7-8	TRBD1	.	TRBJ2-5	TGTGCCAGCAGCTTACGACAGGGACCCTCGGAGACCCAGTACTTC	CASSLRQGPSETQYF
TRBV19	.	.	TRBJ2-5	TGTGCCAGTAGTATAGCCGGGAATATACAAGAGACCCAGTACTTC	CASSIAGNIQETQYF
TRBV5-5	.	.	TRBJ2-2	TGTGCCAGCAGCTTGGTGGCCCTAGGGGGCGGGGAGCTGTTTTTT	CASSLVALGGGELFF
TRBV21-1	.	.	TRBJ2-2	TGTGCCAGCAGCGAAACCGGGAGGCAGGGAGTGCCCGGGGAGCTGTTTTTT	CASSETGRQGVPGELFF
TRBV10-3	TRBD1	few	TRBJ1-5	TGTGCCATCAGTGCTACAGGGGCTGAGGGACAGCCCCAGCATTTT	CAISATGAEGQPQHF